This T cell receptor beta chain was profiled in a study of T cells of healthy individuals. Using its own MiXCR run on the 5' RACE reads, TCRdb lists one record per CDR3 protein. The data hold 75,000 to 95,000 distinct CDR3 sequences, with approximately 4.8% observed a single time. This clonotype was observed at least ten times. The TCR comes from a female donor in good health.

The CDR3, as DNA: TGTGCCAGCAGCGCGGGACTAAACTACGAGCAGTACTTC. Translation gives CASSAGLNYEQYF. The V call is TRBV9, the J call TRBJ2-7; TRBD2 matches at 7 bases. Germline values: CDR1 SGDLS, CDR2 YYNGEE. The CDR3 runs to 13 residues. V lost 3 bases and J lost 3; bases outside the gene matches: 3.